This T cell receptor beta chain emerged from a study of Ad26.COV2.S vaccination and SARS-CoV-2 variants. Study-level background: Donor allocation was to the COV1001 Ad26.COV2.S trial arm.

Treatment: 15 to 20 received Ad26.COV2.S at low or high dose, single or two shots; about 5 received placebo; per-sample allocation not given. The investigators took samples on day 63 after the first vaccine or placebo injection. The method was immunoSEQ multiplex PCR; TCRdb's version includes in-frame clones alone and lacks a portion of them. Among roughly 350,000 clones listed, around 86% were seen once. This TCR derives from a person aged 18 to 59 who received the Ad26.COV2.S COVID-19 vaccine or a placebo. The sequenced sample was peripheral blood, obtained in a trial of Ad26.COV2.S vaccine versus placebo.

The chain's CDR3 is CGGLGNQPQHF. The DNA of the CDR3 is TGTGGGGGGTTGGGCAATCAGCCCCAGCATTTT. The rearrangement links TRBV7-7 to TRBJ1-5; possibly TRBD1 for D (5 bases). There are 11 residues in the CDR3. Germline-derived CDR1 and CDR2 are SSHAT and FNYEAQ (reference sequence).